This TCR beta chain was sequenced during a study of Ad26.COV2.S vaccination and SARS-CoV-2 variants. Looking at the study overall: Trial arm assignment for the donor was COV1001 Ad26.COV2.S. Findings of the study overall: Across vaccine and placebo recipients, the breadth of non-spike TCRs was similar. Ad26.COV2.S recipients had broader spike-specific TCRs (P = 0.0014). A substantial breadth of spike-specific CD8+ and CD4+ T cell responses after vaccination has been reported.

The CDR3 has 14 amino acids. Trimming left V 2 bases short and J 8 bases short, with 14 bases between. Looked up from germline, CDR1 is MNHEY and CDR2 is SMNVEV (reference sequence). Treatment meaning: approximately 18 received Ad26.COV2.S at low or high dose, single or two shots; a few received placebo; per-sample allocation not given. Sampling took place 63 days after the first vaccine or placebo injection. Regarding this clone: What it binds is not known.

TCRdb keeps only in-frame clones here, not all; method: immunoSEQ multiplex PCR. The table includes roughly 700,000 clones, around 92% detected once. The J gene is TRBJ2-3, the V gene TRBV27; D perhaps matches TRBD1 (5 bases). The receptor was isolated from a person aged 18 to 59 who received the Ad26.COV2.S COVID-19 vaccine or a placebo. The material was peripheral blood, obtained in a trial of Ad26.COV2.S vaccine versus placebo. The CDR3 here is CASSLPGPGGTQYF. CDR3 DNA sequence: TGTGCCAGCAGTTTACCAGGGCCCGGCGGTACGCAGTATTTT.